This is a list of T cell receptor beta chains from one sample in a study of OX40 agonist ivuxolimab in advanced cancers. Using immunoSEQ multiplex PCR, the repertoire was profiled, and TCRdb retains in-frame clones only, with some absent. The profile covers over 50,000 clones, with over 80% appearing a single time and over 20% taken by the ten largest. The sample was CD4+ or CD8+ T cells sorted from blood, taken in a trial of the OX40 agonist ivuxolimab. These receptor sequences come from an adult with an advanced solid tumor such as melanoma, head and neck, liver or kidney cancer. Both conserved end residues are part of each CDR3. The D gene is left open where the match is weak. Some rows have no size entry. The others give once, few or many, or a class for an expanded clone.

abundance	len	v_gene	j_gene	d_gene	CDR3aa	CDR3nt
-	14	TRBV29-1	TRBJ2-4	TRBD2	CSVNSGLPGDIQYF	TGCAGCGTTAATAGCGGGCTCCCCGGGGACATTCAGTACTTC
-	10	TRBV6-5	TRBJ1-1	-	CASRQDLAFF	TGTGCCAGCAGACAGGACCTGGCTTTCTTT
-	16	TRBV11-2	TRBJ2-4	-	CASSHPPLVEKNIQYF	TGTGCCAGCAGCCATCCTCCACTAGTTGAGAAAAACATTCAGTACTTC
-	14	TRBV4-3	TRBJ1-2	-	CASSQDRAPLGYTF	TGCGCCAGCAGCCAAGATCGGGCGCCCTTGGGCTACACCTTC
-	15	TRBV9	TRBJ1-1	-	CASTTGTFGTTEAFF	TGTGCCAGCACCACGGGGACTTTCGGGACCACTGAAGCTTTCTTT
-	13	TRBV29-1	TRBJ1-6	TRBD1	CSAADRVDSPLHF	TGCAGCGCCGCGGACAGGGTTGATTCACCCCTCCACTTT
once	16	TRBV7-8	TRBJ2-7	TRBD1	CASSMPGQGGSYEQYF	TGTGCCAGCAGCATGCCGGGACAGGGTGGTTCCTACGAGCAGTACTTC
-	13	TRBV28	TRBJ1-5	-	CASSFERYQPQHF	TGTGCCAGCAGTTTTGAACGCTATCAGCCCCAGCATTTT
-	18	TRBV25-1	TRBJ2-1	-	CASRGRKGGLSSYNEQFF	TGTGCCAGCAGGGGAAGAAAGGGGGGCCTGAGCTCCTACAATGAGCAGTTCTTC
-	11	TRBV27	TRBJ1-1	-	CASSSPPEAFF	TGTGCCAGCAGTTCCCCCCCTGAAGCTTTCTTT
-	14	TRBV15	TRBJ2-1	-	CATSPGQMYNEQFF	TGTGCCACCAGTCCGGGACAAATGTACAATGAGCAGTTCTTC
-	15	TRBV30	TRBJ2-2	-	CAWSEDSTVPGELFF	TGTGCCTGGAGTGAGGACAGTACGGTCCCCGGGGAGCTGTTTTTT
-	12	TRBV14	TRBJ1-1	-	CASSEGGTEAFF	TGTGCCAGCAGCGAAGGAGGGACTGAAGCTTTCTTT
-	14	TRBV19	TRBJ1-5	-	CASSSRVGIQPQHF	TGTGCCAGTAGTTCCAGGGTTGGGATCCAGCCCCAGCATTTT
-	16	TRBV21-1	TRBJ1-2	-	CASSKDRETLNYGYTF	TGTGCCAGCAGCAAGGACAGGGAAACTTTAAACTATGGCTACACCTTC
-	16	TRBV19	TRBJ1-2	-	CASSIGRPPPNYGYTF	TGTGCCAGTAGTATCGGCAGACCCCCTCCAAACTATGGCTACACCTTC
-	13	TRBV30	TRBJ2-5	-	CAWSLWGKETQYF	TGTGCCTGGAGTTTGTGGGGAAAAGAGACCCAGTACTTC
once	13	TRBV10-3	TRBJ2-1	-	CAIRAESYNEQFF	TGTGCCATCAGGGCGGAATCCTACAATGAGCAGTTCTTC
-	15	TRBV19	TRBJ2-2	TRBD1	CASSPTGVGTGELFF	TGTGCCAGTTCCCCTACAGGGGTAGGCACCGGGGAGCTGTTTTTT
-	13	TRBV30	TRBJ1-1	-	CAWSQGGNTEAFF	TGTGCCTGGAGTCAAGGGGGGAACACTGAAGCTTTCTTT
-	15	TRBV5-4	TRBJ1-5	-	CASSVGGLGNQPQHF	TGTGCCAGCAGCGTAGGGGGTCTCGGCAATCAGCCCCAGCATTTT
-	12	TRBV4-1	TRBJ2-5	-	CASSQRGETQYF	TGCGCCAGCAGCCAGCGTGGAGAGACCCAGTACTTC
-	13	TRBV6-6	TRBJ2-1	-	CASSYLLANEQFF	TGTGCCAGCAGTTATCTTCTAGCCAATGAGCAGTTCTTC
-	10	TRBV16	TRBJ2-1	-	CASMGLEQFF	TGTGCCAGCATGGGGTTAGAGCAGTTCTTC
-	13	TRBV6-1	TRBJ1-5	-	CASSERGNQPQHF	TGTGCCAGCAGTGAAAGAGGCAATCAGCCCCAGCATTTT
-	13	TRBV5-8	TRBJ1-2	-	CASSLVNLYGYTF	TGTGCCAGCAGCTTGGTTAACCTCTATGGCTACACCTTC
once	14	TRBV2	TRBJ2-5	-	CASRTGGLGETQYF	TGTGCCAGCAGGACAGGTGGGCTTGGTGAGACCCAGTACTTC
-	14	TRBV4-1	TRBJ1-1	-	CASSTVGGWIEAFF	TGCGCCAGCAGTACTGTAGGAGGGTGGATAGAAGCTTTCTTT
-	15	TRBV6-6	TRBJ1-1	-	CASSYSPPSDTEAFF	TGTGCCAGCAGTTACTCACCCCCCAGCGACACTGAAGCTTTCTTT
-	15	TRBV6-1	TRBJ1-6	TRBD1	CASSGETGVNSPLHF	TGTGCCAGCAGTGGAGAGACAGGGGTTAATTCACCCCTCCACTTT
once	19	TRBV14	TRBJ2-1	TRBD2	CASSQASTVAGWRRYEQFF	TGTGCCAGCAGCCAAGCTTCTACCGTAGCGGGATGGCGAAGATATGAGCAGTTCTTC
few	12	TRBV29-1	TRBJ1-1	-	CSQSDGNTEAFF	TGCAGCCAGTCGGACGGGAACACTGAAGCTTTCTTT
-	14	TRBV27	TRBJ2-1	TRBD2	CASRTSGSLDEQFF	TGTGCCAGCAGAACTAGCGGGAGTCTCGATGAGCAGTTCTTC
-	15	TRBV7-3	TRBJ2-1	-	CASSLIGGGYNEQFF	TGTGCCAGCAGCTTAATTGGAGGGGGGTACAATGAGCAGTTCTTC
-	10	TRBV20-1	TRBJ2-5	-	CSARGGSQYF	TGCAGTGCTAGAGGGGGGTCCCAGTACTTC
-	13	TRBV28	TRBJ1-3	-	CASSFPEGNTIYF	TGTGCCAGCAGTTTTCCAGAAGGAAACACCATATATTTT
-	11	TRBV13	TRBJ2-3	-	CASSLADTQYF	TGTGCCAGCAGCTTAGCAGATACGCAGTATTTT
-	16	TRBV4-2	TRBJ2-1	-	CASSQDRRGSYNEQFF	TGTGCCAGCAGCCAAGATAGACGGGGGTCCTACAATGAGCAGTTCTTC
-	18	TRBV4-3	TRBJ2-2	-	CASSQGHPSREGTGELFF	TGCGCCAGCAGCCAAGGCCACCCCTCGCGGGAAGGCACCGGGGAGCTGTTTTTT
-	15	TRBV4-1	TRBJ1-2	TRBD1	CASSHAGQAGYGYTF	TGCGCCAGCAGCCACGCAGGACAGGCGGGCTATGGCTACACCTTC
-	16	TRBV9	TRBJ2-3	TRBD1	CASSVLRTGPPDTQYF	TGTGCCAGCAGCGTACTGAGGACAGGGCCGCCAGATACGCAGTATTTT
-	16	TRBV6-6	TRBJ2-1	-	CASSLDIRDWGNEQFF	TGTGCCAGCAGTTTAGACATCCGGGACTGGGGGAATGAGCAGTTCTTC
-	13	TRBV28	TRBJ2-7	-	CASSGKQGYEQYF	TGTGCCAGCAGTGGCAAACAGGGCTACGAGCAGTACTTC
-	13	TRBV6-5	TRBJ2-7	-	CASSQGGNYEQYF	TGTGCCAGCAGCCAAGGGGGGAACTACGAGCAGTACTTC
-	20	TRBV19	TRBJ1-6	-	CASSPRGGTHEISYNSPLHF	TGTGCCAGTAGCCCACGGGGGGGAACCCACGAGATCTCCTATAATTCACCCCTCCACTTT
-	15	TRBV11-3	TRBJ2-1	-	CASSPGGVPLGEQFF	TGTGCCAGCAGCCCTGGGGGAGTCCCCCTGGGTGAGCAGTTCTTC
-	13	TRBV11-1	TRBJ1-1	TRBD1	CASSLAGGTEAFF	TGTGCCAGCAGCTTGGCAGGGGGCACTGAAGCTTTCTTT
-	15	TRBV5-6	TRBJ2-5	-	CASSLAGGEQETQYF	TGTGCCAGCAGCTTGGCCGGGGGCGAGCAAGAGACCCAGTACTTC
-	16	TRBV28	TRBJ1-1	-	CASTTDGEEMNTEAFF	TGTGCCAGCACCACCGACGGGGAGGAAATGAACACTGAAGCTTTCTTT
-	14	TRBV6-5	TRBJ1-2	-	CASSWSGESYGYTF	TGTGCCAGCAGTTGGTCAGGGGAGAGCTATGGCTACACCTTC
-	13	TRBV30	TRBJ1-2	-	CAWNPDRTYGYTF	TGTGCCTGGAACCCAGACAGAACCTATGGCTACACCTTC
few	13	TRBV19	TRBJ1-2	TRBD1	CASRTTGYYGYTF	TGTGCCAGTAGGACGACAGGGTACTATGGCTACACCTTC
-	14	TRBV9	TRBJ1-2	-	CASSGGQTNYGYTF	TGTGCCAGCAGCGGTGGACAGACTAACTATGGCTACACCTTC